A selection of T cell receptor beta chains follows, all from one sample in a study of blood T cell repertoires in COVID-19. Here immunoSEQ multiplex PCR was the method, and the copy in TCRdb shows in-frame clones only, minus some. The table records 80,000 or so clones, roughly 84% of them present only once. Sequences were obtained from peripheral blood. These receptors all come from a man in his 60s with COVID-19, enrolled during active disease. Each CDR3 is given with its conserved first and last residue. A D gene is named only where the DNA matches it firmly. A clone size is listed for some rows: how often the clone was seen (once, few, many), or a class if it is expanded.

CDR3 length,J gene,clone size,D gene,V gene,CDR3 protein,CDR3 DNA
14,TRBJ1-4,once,-,TRBV5-1,CASSLAGRGEKLFF,TGCGCCAGCAGCTTGGCAGGGCGAGGTGAAAAACTGTTTTTT
15,TRBJ1-5,-,-,TRBV10-2,CASSVQGDSNQPQHF,TGCGCCAGCAGTGTACAGGGAGATAGCAATCAGCCCCAGCATTTT
13,TRBJ2-7,-,-,TRBV19,CASSIATSYEQYF,TGTGCCAGTAGTATTGCTACTTCCTACGAGCAGTACTTC
15,TRBJ2-7,-,TRBD1,TRBV6-1,CASSEGGQGGREQYF,TGTGCCAGCAGTGAAGGGGGACAGGGAGGTCGCGAGCAGTACTTC
15,TRBJ2-3,once,TRBD2,TRBV29-1,CSVEEAGEGTDTQYF,TGCAGCGTTGAAGAAGCGGGAGAAGGAACAGATACGCAGTATTTT
14,TRBJ1-2,-,-,TRBV29-1,CSVGPWGGGYGYTF,TGCAGCGTTGGACCCTGGGGGGGCGGCTATGGCTACACCTTC
13,TRBJ1-1,-,-,TRBV29-1,CSSGGGADTEAFF,TGCAGCTCCGGAGGGGGGGCTGACACTGAAGCTTTCTTT
12,TRBJ2-1,few,-,TRBV28,CASRTTGNEQFF,TGTGCCAGCAGAACAACGGGCAATGAGCAGTTCTTC
13,TRBJ1-2,few,-,TRBV3-1/TRBV3-2,CASSQNRNYGYTF,TGTGCCAGCAGCCAAAACAGAAACTATGGCTACACCTTC
17,TRBJ2-3,-,TRBD2,TRBV5-4,CASSPGLAGGFSLTQYF,TGTGCCAGCAGCCCGGGACTAGCGGGAGGGTTTTCTTTGACGCAGTATTTT
14,TRBJ1-4,-,-,TRBV24-1,CATSDTGSGEKLFF,TGTGCCACCAGTGATACAGGGTCGGGCGAAAAACTGTTTTTT
13,TRBJ2-1,-,-,TRBV6-5,CASREVAFNEQFF,TGTGCCAGCAGAGAGGTCGCCTTCAATGAGCAGTTCTTC
13,TRBJ1-1,-,-,TRBV14,CASSQTGSTVAFF,TGTGCCAGCAGCCAAACAGGTTCGACTGTCGCTTTCTTT
15,TRBJ1-6,-,-,TRBV9,CASSVADTTNSPLHF,TGTGCCAGCAGCGTAGCGGACACAACAAATTCACCCCTCCACTTT
14,TRBJ1-5,-,TRBD1,TRBV2,CASRIDRVSQPQHF,TGTGCCAGCAGAATTGACAGGGTTAGCCAGCCCCAGCATTTT